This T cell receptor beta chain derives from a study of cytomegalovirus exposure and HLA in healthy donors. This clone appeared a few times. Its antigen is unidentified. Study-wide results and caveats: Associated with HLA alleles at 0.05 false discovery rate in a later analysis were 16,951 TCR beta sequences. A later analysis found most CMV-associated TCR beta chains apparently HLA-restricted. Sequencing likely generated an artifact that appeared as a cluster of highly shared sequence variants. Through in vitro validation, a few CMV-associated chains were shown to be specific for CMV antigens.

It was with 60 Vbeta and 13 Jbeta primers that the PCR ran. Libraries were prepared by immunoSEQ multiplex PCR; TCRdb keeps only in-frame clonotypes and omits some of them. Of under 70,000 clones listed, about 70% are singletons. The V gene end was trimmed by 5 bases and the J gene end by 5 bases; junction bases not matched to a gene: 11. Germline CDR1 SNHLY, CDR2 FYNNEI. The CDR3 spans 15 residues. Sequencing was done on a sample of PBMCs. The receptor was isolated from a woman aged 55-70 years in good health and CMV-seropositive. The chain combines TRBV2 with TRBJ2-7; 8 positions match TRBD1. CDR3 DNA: TGTGCCAGCAGTTTATCCAGGGGGCTTCTCAACGAGCAGTACTTC. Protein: CASSLSRGLLNEQYF.